The subject of this entry is one T cell receptor beta chain. As yet, its antigen is unknown. Germline-derived CDR1 and CDR2 are KGHDR and SFDVKD. The V end lost 9 bases, the J end lost 0 bases, and 17 bases lay between the germline ends. The length of the CDR3 is 16 residues. This specimen belongs to a study of CD8 T cells in Susac syndrome. The multiple sclerosis control group was made up of treatment-naive patients with stable or active relapsing-remitting disease. An amount of RNA that ranged from roughly 0.45 to 1 ug was reverse transcribed with random hexamers. Using its own MiXCR run on the immunoSEQ multiplex PCR reads, TCRdb lists one record per CDR3 protein. The sample carries over 150,000 distinct CDR3 sequences, approximately 94% recorded once. Study-wide results and limits: Only a relatively small number of individuals were included in the TCR sequencing and HLA analysis.

V usage is TRBV24-1 and J usage is TRBJ1-5; D is unresolved. This receptor was taken from a human donor with multiple sclerosis. The sample taken for sequencing was CD4+ T cells from PBMCs. The DNA for the CDR3 is TGTGCCACCTTAAGTTGGAAGACACATAGCAATCAGCCCCAGCATTTT. It is translated as CATLSWKTHSNQPQHF.